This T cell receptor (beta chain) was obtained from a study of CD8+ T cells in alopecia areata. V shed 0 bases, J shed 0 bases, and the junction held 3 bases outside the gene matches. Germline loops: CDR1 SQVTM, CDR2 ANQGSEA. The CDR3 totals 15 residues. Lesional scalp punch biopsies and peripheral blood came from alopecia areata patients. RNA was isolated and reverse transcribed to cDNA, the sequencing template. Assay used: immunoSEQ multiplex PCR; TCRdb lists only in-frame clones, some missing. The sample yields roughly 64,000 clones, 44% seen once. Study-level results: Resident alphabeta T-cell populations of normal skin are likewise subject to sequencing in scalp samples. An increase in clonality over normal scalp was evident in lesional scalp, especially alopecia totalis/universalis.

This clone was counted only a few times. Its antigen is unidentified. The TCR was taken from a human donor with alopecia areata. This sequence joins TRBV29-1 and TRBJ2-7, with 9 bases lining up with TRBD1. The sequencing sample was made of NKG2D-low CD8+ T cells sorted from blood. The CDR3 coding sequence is TGCAGCGTTGAAGAGGGGACAGGGAGCTCCTACGAGCAGTACTTC. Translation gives CSVEEGTGSSYEQYF.